The rows below give T cell receptor beta chains drawn from one sample of a study of blood T cell repertoires in COVID-19. Produced via immunoSEQ multiplex PCR; TCRdb's table is partial and in-frame only. In the table there are around 120,000 clones, 85% to 90% of which are singletons. Sample: peripheral blood. Receptors originate from a woman in her 70s with acute or convalescent COVID-19. The CDR3 runs from the conserved cysteine through the conserved F or W. A D gene is named only where the DNA matches it firmly. Clone size is shown for a subset of rows, as once, few, many or a class of expanded clone.

J,D,size,V,DNA,CDR3
TRBJ2-3,TRBD2,once,TRBV2,TGTGCCAGCAGCGGGGCGGGGTTGGGACTAGGGGTAGATACGCAGTATTTT,CASSGAGLGLGVDTQYF
TRBJ1-1,NA,once,TRBV9,TGTGCCAGCAGCGTCCGGGAGTTGAACACTGAAGCTTTCTTT,CASSVRELNTEAFF
TRBJ2-7,TRBD2,NA,TRBV7-3,TGTGCCAGCAGCTCCGGGGTAGCGGGGGGACAAGAGCAGTACTTC,CASSSGVAGGQEQYF
TRBJ2-1,NA,NA,TRBV7-9,TGTGCCAGCAGCTTAGGGGGCAATATAGGATACAATGAGCAGTTCTTC,CASSLGGNIGYNEQFF
TRBJ1-6,NA,NA,TRBV7-3,TGTGCCAGCAGCTTAACGGGCAGGGGAAATTCACCCCTCCACTTT,CASSLTGRGNSPLHF
TRBJ2-7,NA,NA,TRBV6-6,TGTGCCAGCAGGATCGGAGTGGAGGCAAGGGAGCAGTACTTC,CASRIGVEAREQYF
TRBJ1-3,NA,NA,TRBV6-6,TGTGCCAGCAGGTCTCTTGGAAACACCATATATTTT,CASRSLGNTIYF
TRBJ1-1,NA,NA,TRBV5-1,TGCGCCAGCAGCTTGGAGGGGCTGGGGAACACTGAAGCTTTCTTT,CASSLEGLGNTEAFF
TRBJ2-7,TRBD1,NA,TRBV2,TGTGCCAGCAGTGTTGGGCCAGGGGGCTTCTACGAGCAGTACTTC,CASSVGPGGFYEQYF
TRBJ2-5,TRBD2,NA,TRBV7-7,TGTGCTACAGCTAGCGGGGGGTTACAAGAGACCCAGTACTTC,CATASGGLQETQYF
TRBJ2-2,NA,NA,TRBV24-1,TGTGCCACCAGGGGAGTATTAGACACCGGGGAGCTGTTTTTT,CATRGVLDTGELFF
TRBJ1-3,TRBD1,NA,TRBV2,TGTGCCAGCAGCCCGACAGGGACGGCCCTCTCTGGAAACACCATATATTTT,CASSPTGTALSGNTIYF
TRBJ1-5,TRBD1,NA,TRBV28,TGTGCCGAGGGGGCAGGCAATCAGCCCCAGCATTTT,CAEGAGNQPQHF
TRBJ1-2,NA,NA,TRBV28,TGTGCCAGCAGTTTATGGGGGGGTGAGGTTGGTGCTAACTATGGCTACACCTTC,CASSLWGGEVGANYGYTF
TRBJ2-1,NA,NA,TRBV4-1,TGCGCCAGCAGCCACCGCGGTAGTCCTCGGGATGAGCAGTTCTTC,CASSHRGSPRDEQFF
TRBJ2-3,NA,NA,TRBV19,TGTGCCAGTAGTATGGACTACCATACGCAGTATTTT,CASSMDYHTQYF
TRBJ2-7,NA,NA,TRBV7-8,TGTGCCAGCAGCTACCTTGGACAGAACTACGAGCAGTACTTC,CASSYLGQNYEQYF
TRBJ1-1,NA,few,TRBV7-9,TGTGCCAGCAGCTTAACTGACAGACCTGAAGCTTTCTTT,CASSLTDRPEAFF
TRBJ1-2,NA,once,TRBV25-1,TGTGCCAGCAGCCTGGGAGACTATGGCTACACCTTC,CASSLGDYGYTF
TRBJ2-7,TRBD1,NA,TRBV19,TGTGCCAGTAGTAAGGAAGACAGGGCCTACGAGCAGTACTTC,CASSKEDRAYEQYF
TRBJ1-1,TRBD1,NA,TRBV6-5,TGTGCCAGCAGCGCTCCAGGGGGCGGTGAAGCTTTCTTT,CASSAPGGGEAFF
TRBJ1-4,TRBD1,NA,TRBV11-3,TGTGCCAGCAGCTTATTACAGGGGCAACCTAATGAAAAACTGTTTTTT,CASSLLQGQPNEKLFF
TRBJ2-4,TRBD2,NA,TRBV7-9,TGTGCCAGCAGCCCTACGGGGAGCGGGGGCCCCCTGTCCAAAAACATTCAGTACTTC,CASSPTGSGGPLSKNIQYF
TRBJ1-2,TRBD1,NA,TRBV30,TGTGCCTGGAGGTGGGACAGGGCGGGAAACTATGGCTACACCTTC,CAWRWDRAGNYGYTF
TRBJ2-1,TRBD2,NA,TRBV7-9,TGTGCCAGCAGCTTATACGGACTAAGCGGGGGGGCAAATGAGCAGTTCTTC,CASSLYGLSGGANEQFF
TRBJ1-4,TRBD1,NA,TRBV3-1/TRBV3-2,TGTGCCAGCAGCCATCAACAGGGGGGCGAAAAACTGTTTTTT,CASSHQQGGEKLFF
TRBJ1-5,NA,NA,TRBV5-6,TGTGCCAGCAGCCAAACAGGGTATCAGCCCCAGCATTTT,CASSQTGYQPQHF
TRBJ1-2,NA,few,TRBV10-2,TGCGCCAGCAGTGATACAGAGTCTAACTATGGCTACACCTTC,CASSDTESNYGYTF
TRBJ1-6,TRBD1,NA,TRBV19,TGTGCCAGTAGTATACAGGGGGCGCCGTATAATTCACCCCTCCACTTT,CASSIQGAPYNSPLHF
TRBJ1-2,TRBD1,NA,TRBV4-1,TGCGCCAGCAGCCAAGATGGGACAGGGGGCACCTATGGCTACACCTTC,CASSQDGTGGTYGYTF
TRBJ2-7,NA,NA,TRBV10-3,TGTGCCATCAGTGATGGGGGCCAGAACTCCTACGAGCAGTACTTC,CAISDGGQNSYEQYF
TRBJ2-3,TRBD2,NA,TRBV5-5,TGTGCCAGCAGCACCGGGACTAGCGCGACCACAGATACGCAGTATTTT,CASSTGTSATTDTQYF
TRBJ1-2,TRBD1,NA,TRBV19,TGTGCCAGTCGGGAGACAGGGGCGATGAACTATGGCTACACCTTC,CASRETGAMNYGYTF
TRBJ2-7,TRBD2,NA,TRBV11-2,TGTGCCAGCAGCTTCCAGCGGGGGGCCCCGGGCGAGCAGTACTTC,CASSFQRGAPGEQYF
TRBJ2-7,NA,NA,TRBV7-9,TGTGCCAGCAGCTCCCGCTCCTACGAGCAGTACTTC,CASSSRSYEQYF
TRBJ2-5,TRBD2,NA,TRBV10-1,TGCGCCAGCAGTGAGTTAGCGGGGGCCAAAAAAGAGACCCAGTACTTC,CASSELAGAKKETQYF
TRBJ2-1,NA,NA,TRBV10-1,TGCGCCAGCAGTGAGTCGAAGGGGGGGGCAGCCACCGCCAGGGTGCAGTTCTTC,CASSESKGGAATARVQFF
TRBJ1-1,NA,NA,TRBV28,TGTGCCAGCAGTCTACAGGGGAACACTGAAGCTTTCTTT,CASSLQGNTEAFF
TRBJ1-6,NA,NA,TRBV3-1/TRBV3-2,TGTGCCAGCAGCCAAGATACCGGGAGTTCACCCCTCCACTTT,CASSQDTGSSPLHF
TRBJ1-2,TRBD1,NA,TRBV5-4,TGTGCCAGCAGCTACGACAGGGTTATCTATGGCTACACCTTC,CASSYDRVIYGYTF
TRBJ2-7,NA,NA,TRBV28,TGTGCCAGCACCACCGGACTCGAATACGAGCAGTACTTC,CASTTGLEYEQYF
TRBJ1-1,TRBD1,NA,TRBV6-2/TRBV6-3,TGTGCCAGCAGTGGCCGGACAGGGGGAGGAACTGAAGCTTTCTTT,CASSGRTGGGTEAFF
TRBJ1-5,TRBD1,once,TRBV6-6,TGTGCCAGCAGTGGGGACAGCAGAAGCAATCAGCCCCAGCATTTT,CASSGDSRSNQPQHF